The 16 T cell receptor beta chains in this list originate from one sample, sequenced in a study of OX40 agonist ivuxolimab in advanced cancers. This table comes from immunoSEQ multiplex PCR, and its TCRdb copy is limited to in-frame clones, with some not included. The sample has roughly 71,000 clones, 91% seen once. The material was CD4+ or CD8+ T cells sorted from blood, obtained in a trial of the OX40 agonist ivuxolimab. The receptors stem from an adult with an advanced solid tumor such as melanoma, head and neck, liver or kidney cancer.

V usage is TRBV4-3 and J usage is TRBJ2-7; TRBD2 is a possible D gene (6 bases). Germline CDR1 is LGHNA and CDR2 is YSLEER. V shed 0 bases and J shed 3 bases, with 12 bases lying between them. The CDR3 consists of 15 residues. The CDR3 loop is CASSQDPGGIYEQYF. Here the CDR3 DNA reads TGCGCCAGCAGCCAAGATCCTGGGGGGATCTACGAGCAGTACTTC.

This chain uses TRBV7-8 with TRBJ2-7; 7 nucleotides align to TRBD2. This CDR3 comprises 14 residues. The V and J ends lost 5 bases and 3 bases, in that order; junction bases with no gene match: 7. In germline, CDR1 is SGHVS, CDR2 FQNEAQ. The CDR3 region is CASSGEGWSYEQYF. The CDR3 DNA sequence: TGTGCCAGCAGCGGGGAGGGTTGGAGCTACGAGCAGTACTTC.

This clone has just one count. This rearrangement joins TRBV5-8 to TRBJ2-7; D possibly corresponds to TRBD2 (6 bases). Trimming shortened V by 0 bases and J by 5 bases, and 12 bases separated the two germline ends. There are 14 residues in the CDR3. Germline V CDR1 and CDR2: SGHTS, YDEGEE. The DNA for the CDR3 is TGTGCCAGCAGCTTGGACCGCGGGATCGACGAGCAGTACTTC. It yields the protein CASSLDRGIDEQYF.

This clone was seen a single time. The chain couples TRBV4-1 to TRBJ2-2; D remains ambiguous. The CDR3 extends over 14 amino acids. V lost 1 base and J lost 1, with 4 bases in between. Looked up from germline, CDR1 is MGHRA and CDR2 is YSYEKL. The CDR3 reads CASSQVRNTGELFF. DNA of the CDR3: TGCGCCAGCAGCCAAGTAAGGAACACCGGGGAGCTGTTTTTT.

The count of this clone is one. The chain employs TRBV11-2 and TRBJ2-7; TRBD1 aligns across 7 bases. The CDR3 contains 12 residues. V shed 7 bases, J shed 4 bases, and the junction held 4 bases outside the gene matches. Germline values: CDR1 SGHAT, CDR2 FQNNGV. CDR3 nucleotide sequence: TGTGCCAGCACCGGGACAGAATACGAGCAGTACTTC. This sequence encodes CASTGTEYEQYF.

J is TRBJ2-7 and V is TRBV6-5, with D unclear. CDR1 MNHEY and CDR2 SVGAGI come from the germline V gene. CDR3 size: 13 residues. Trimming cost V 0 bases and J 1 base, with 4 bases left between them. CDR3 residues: CASSYSDSYEQYF. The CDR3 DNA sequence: TGTGCCAGCAGTTACTCCGATTCCTACGAGCAGTACTTC.

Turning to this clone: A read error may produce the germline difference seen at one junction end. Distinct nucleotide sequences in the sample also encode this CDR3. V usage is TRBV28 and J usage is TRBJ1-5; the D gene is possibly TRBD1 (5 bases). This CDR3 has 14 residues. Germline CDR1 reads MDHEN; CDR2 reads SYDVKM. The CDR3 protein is CASSLQGFSQPQHF. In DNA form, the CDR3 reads TGTGCCAGCAGTCTTCAGGGTTTTTCCCAGCCCCAGCATTTC. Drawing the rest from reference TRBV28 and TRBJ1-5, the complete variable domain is DVKVTQSSRYLVKRTGEKVFLECVQDMDHENMFWYRQDPGLGLRLIYFSYDVKMKEKGDIPEGYSVSREKKERFSLILESASTNQTSMYLCASSLQGFSQPQHFGDGTRLSIL.

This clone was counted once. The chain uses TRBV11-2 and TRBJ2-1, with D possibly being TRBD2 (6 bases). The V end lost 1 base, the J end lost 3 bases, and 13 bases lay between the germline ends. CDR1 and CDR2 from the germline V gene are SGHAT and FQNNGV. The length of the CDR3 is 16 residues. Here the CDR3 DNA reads TGTGCCAGCAGCTTAGGGGCGGGATTGGTCTACAATGAGCAGTTCTTC. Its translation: CASSLGAGLVYNEQFF.

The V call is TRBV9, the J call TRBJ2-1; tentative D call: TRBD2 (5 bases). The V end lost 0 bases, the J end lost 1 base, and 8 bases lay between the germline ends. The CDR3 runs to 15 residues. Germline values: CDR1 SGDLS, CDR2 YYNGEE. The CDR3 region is CASSVGSGSYNEQFF. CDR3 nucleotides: TGTGCCAGCAGCGTAGGAAGCGGTTCCTACAATGAGCAGTTCTTC.

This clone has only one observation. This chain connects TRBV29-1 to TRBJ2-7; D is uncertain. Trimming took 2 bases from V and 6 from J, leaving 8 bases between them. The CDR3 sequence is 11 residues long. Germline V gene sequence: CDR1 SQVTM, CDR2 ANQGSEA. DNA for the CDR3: TGCAGCGTTGAAATTGGGGTCGAGCAGTACTTC. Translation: CSVEIGVEQYF.

The CDR3 sequence: CASSKEVSGPRRDQPQHF. The CDR3 DNA reads TGTGCCAGCAGCAAAGAAGTCTCTGGACCCCGAAGAGATCAGCCCCAGCATTTT. J is TRBJ1-5 and V is TRBV21-1. TRBV21-1 is a recognized pseudogene. CDR3 length: 18 residues.

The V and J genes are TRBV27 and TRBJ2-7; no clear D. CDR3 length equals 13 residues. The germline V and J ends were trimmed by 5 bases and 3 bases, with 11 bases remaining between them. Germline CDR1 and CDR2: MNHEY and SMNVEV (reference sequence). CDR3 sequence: CASSPDGYYEQYF. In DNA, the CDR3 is TGTGCCAGCAGTCCAGATGGGTACTACGAGCAGTACTTC.

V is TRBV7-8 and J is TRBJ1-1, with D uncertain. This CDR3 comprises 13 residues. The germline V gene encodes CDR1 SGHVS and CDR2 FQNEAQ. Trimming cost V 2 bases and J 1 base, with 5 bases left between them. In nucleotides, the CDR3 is TGTGCCAGCAGCTTATGGGCGAACACTGAAGCTTTCTTT. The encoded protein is CASSLWANTEAFF.

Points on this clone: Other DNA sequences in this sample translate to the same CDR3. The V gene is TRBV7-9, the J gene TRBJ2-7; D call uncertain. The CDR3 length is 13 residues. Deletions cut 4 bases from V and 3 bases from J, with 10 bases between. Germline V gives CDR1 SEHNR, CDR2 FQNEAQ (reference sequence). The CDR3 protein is CASSSGPNYEQYF. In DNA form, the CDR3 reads TGTGCCAGCAGCTCGGGTCCGAACTACGAGCAGTACTTC.

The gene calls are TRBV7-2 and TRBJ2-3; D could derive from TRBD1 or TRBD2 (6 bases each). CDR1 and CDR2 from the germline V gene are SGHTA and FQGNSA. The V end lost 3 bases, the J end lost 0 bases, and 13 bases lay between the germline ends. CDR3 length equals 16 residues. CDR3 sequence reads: CASSFDRGLSTDTQYF. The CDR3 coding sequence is TGTGCCAGCAGCTTCGATCGGGGGCTTAGCACAGATACGCAGTATTTT.

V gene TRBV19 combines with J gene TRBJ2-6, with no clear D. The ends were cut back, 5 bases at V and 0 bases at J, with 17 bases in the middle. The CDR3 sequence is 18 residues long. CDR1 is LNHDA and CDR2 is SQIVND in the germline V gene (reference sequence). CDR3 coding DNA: TGTGCCAGTAGTCAGGATGGCACAGCCCACTCTGGGGCCAACGTCCTGACTTTC. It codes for CASSQDGTAHSGANVLTF.